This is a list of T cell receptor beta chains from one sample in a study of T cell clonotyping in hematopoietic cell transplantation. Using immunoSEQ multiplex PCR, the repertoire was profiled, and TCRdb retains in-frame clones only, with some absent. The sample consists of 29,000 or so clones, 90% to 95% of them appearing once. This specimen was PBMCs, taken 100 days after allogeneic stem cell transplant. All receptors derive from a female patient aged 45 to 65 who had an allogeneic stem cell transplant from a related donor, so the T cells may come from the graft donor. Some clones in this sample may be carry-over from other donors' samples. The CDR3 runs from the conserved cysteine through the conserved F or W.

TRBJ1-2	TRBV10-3	CAISEWQGYGYTF
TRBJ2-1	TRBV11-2	CASSLDTGTYNEQFF
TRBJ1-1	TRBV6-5	CASSYWGARSAEAFF
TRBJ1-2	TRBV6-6	CATSSSWGRGYTF
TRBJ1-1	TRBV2	CASSVQGANTEAFF
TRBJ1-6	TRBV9	CASSPFGDWDNSPLHF
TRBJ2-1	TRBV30	CAWSPNFGLAGGYQFF
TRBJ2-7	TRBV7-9	CASSSLAPESKYF
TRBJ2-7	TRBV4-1	CASSQDRGRDEQYF
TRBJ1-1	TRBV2	CASSLPAGTENTEAFF
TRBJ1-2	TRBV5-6	CASSSGGQGGHGYTF
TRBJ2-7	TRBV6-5	CASSYFNSGFYEQYF
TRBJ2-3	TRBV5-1	CASSRGASDTQYF
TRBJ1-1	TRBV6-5	CASSSRGRAEAFF
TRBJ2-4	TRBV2	CASAGKNIQYF
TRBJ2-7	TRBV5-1	CASSPAIPYEQYF
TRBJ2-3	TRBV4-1	CASSQDRSTDTQYF
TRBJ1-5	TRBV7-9	CASSLGGYDQPQHF
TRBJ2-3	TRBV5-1	CASSLVKGQGADTQYF
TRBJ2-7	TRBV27	CASRTFGGAGYEQYF
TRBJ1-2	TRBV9	CASSAPRQGTNYGYTF
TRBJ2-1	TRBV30	CAWSGGAGGPYNEQFF
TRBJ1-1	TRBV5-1	CASSLGVNRVNTEAFF
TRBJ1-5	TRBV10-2	CASSERLGGTNQPQHF
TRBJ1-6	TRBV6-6	CASRTNSPLHF
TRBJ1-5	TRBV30	CAWSADFNQPQHF
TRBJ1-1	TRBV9	CASSEGTRPGEAFF
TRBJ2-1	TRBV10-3	CATGPRDNEQFF
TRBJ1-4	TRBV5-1	CASSSRLSNEKLFF
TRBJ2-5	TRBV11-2	CASRAAGEETQYF
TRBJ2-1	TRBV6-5	CASSQLAAPEQFF
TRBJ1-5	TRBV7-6	CASSFDSSNQPQHF
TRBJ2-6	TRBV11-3	CASSGSGANVLTF
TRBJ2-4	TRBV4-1	CASSQTGTQGNIQYF
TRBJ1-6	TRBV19	CASRDRNSPLHF
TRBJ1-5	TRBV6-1	CASSDDPYSNQPQHF
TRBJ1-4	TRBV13	CASSAAFDEKLFF
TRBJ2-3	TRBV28	CASTGQGAGSSGDTQYF
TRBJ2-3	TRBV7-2	CASSLRLSGGGGGDTQYF
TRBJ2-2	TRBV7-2	CASSLAATSGVTNTGELFF
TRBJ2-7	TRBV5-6	CASSLQTVSRGEQYF
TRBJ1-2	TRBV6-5	CASSALGTGNYGYTF
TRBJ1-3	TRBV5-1	CASSLGGDGNTIYF
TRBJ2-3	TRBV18	CASSSGGTDTQYF
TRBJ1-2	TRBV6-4	CASSDRYGYTF
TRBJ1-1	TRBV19	CASSISREAFF
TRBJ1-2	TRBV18	CASSPDTNYGYTF
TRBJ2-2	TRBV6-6	CASSYRDRAGELFF
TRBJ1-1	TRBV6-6	CASSKDRNTEAFF
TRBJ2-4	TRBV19	CASSPYPPGLSPLAKNIQYF
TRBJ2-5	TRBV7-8	CASRGGRETQYF
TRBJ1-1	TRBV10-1	CAGESGMATEAFF
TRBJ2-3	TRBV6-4	CASSEAGSSTDTQYF
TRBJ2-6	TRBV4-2	CASSRLRGNQGGANVLTF
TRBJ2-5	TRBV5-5	CASSLIRGRETQYF